This T cell receptor beta chain emerged from a study of early T cells in non-severe SARS-CoV-2 infection. At the level of the study: Investigators sequenced bulk RNA drawn from unsorted whole blood, and chains remained unpaired.

Attachment of unique molecular identifiers to individual cDNA molecules was performed. TCRdb reanalysed the 5' RACE reads using MiXCR and keeps one entry per CDR3 protein. Seen here are some 80,000 distinct CDR3 sequences, 8% to 13% observed once, and the top ten hold 7% to 9%. Findings of the study overall: Private and CD4 specificities were missed by VDJdb matching, skewed to anti-spike CD8.

This clonotype was recorded many times. Antigen specificity is unknown. Germline V gene lookup returns CDR1 SGHNT and CDR2 YYREEE (reference sequence). The ends were cut back, 1 base at V and 2 bases at J, with 13 bases in the middle. This CDR3 comprises 15 residues. This chain uses TRBV5-4 with TRBJ2-7; a possible D gene is TRBD1 (5 bases). The receptor comes from an adult who was a healthcare worker with PCR-confirmed SARS-CoV-2 infection or an uninfected control (not recorded which). This material consisted of whole blood, taken at baseline. The CDR3 bases are TGTGCCAGCAGCTTGAGGTCGCAGGGTGCCTACGAGCAGTACTTC. It encodes CASSLRSQGAYEQYF.